These 19 T cell receptor beta chains share one sample of origin, sequenced in a study of patients and donors after allogeneic stem cell transplantation. A single record per CDR3 protein comes from TCRdb applying MiXCR to the RT-PCR reads. The sample holds some 160,000 distinct CDR3 sequences, roughly 22% seen once. The specimen was blood, either unsorted or a sorted T cell fraction (not recorded which). These TCRs come from a human donor who was either an allogeneic HSCT recipient or a stem cell or donor lymphocyte infusion donor (not recorded which). It is not recorded whose cells these are; they may come from a transplant donor.

This chain links TRBV7-6 with TRBJ2-2, with D possibly being TRBD2 (5 bases). This CDR3 is built from 14 residues. Germline CDR1 reads SGHVS; CDR2 reads FNYEAQ. Trimming cost V 5 bases and J 3 bases, with 10 bases left between them. This CDR3 reads CASSPQRYTGELFF. CDR3 nucleotide sequence: TGTGCCAGCAGCCCCCAGCGGTACACCGGGGAGCTGTTTTTT.

This sequence joins TRBV15 and TRBJ2-1, with D possibly matching TRBD2 (6 bases). There are 16 residues in the CDR3. In germline, CDR1 is LNHNV, CDR2 YYDKDF (reference sequence). Trimming left V 0 bases short and J 3 bases short, with 12 bases between. The CDR3 loop is CATSRDRTGVYNEQFF. DNA of the CDR3: TGTGCCACCAGCAGAGATCGAACGGGGGTCTACAATGAGCAGTTCTTC.

This clonotype was found a few times. This sequence joins TRBV12-3 or TRBV12-4 and TRBJ1-3; 7 bases line up with TRBD1. Trimming took 6 bases from V and 4 from J; bases not matched to a gene: 3. The CDR3 sequence is 13 residues long. CDR3 sequence (DNA): TGTGCCAGCAGCTCGACAGGGGGAAACACCATATATTTT. Translating it yields CASSSTGGNTIYF.

The sample holds a few counts of this clonotype. V is TRBV4-1 and J is TRBJ1-5; D remains ambiguous. The CDR3 consists of 13 residues. Looked up from germline, CDR1 is MGHRA and CDR2 is YSYEKL. Between the trimmed V and J ends, which lost 5 bases and 11 bases, there was a span of 16 bases. This CDR3 is CASSEQGWEAQHF. The CDR3, as DNA: TGCGCCAGCAGCGAACAAGGGTGGGAAGCCCAGCATTTT.

This clonotype was seen a handful of times. This chain uses TRBV29-1 with TRBJ2-7; D gene ambiguous. The CDR3 totals 11 residues. Germline V gives CDR1 SQVTM, CDR2 ANQGSEA. Between the trimmed V and J ends, which lost 7 bases and 2 bases, there was a span of 9 bases. CDR3 sequence reads: CSARGTYEQYF. For the CDR3, the DNA is TGCAGCGCCCGAGGAACCTACGAGCAGTACTTC.

The chain links TRBV20-1 to TRBJ2-2; 15 bases map to TRBD2. The ends lost 3 bases at V and 7 bases at J; junction bases unmatched: 12. The CDR3 is 18 residues long. From germline, CDR1 is DFQATT and CDR2 SNEGSKA (reference sequence). The CDR3 DNA reads as TGCAGTGCTAGCCGAGATTGGACTAGCGGGAGGGCGGTCGGGGAGCTGTTTTTT. Its translation is CSASRDWTSGRAVGELFF.

This sequence joins TRBV15 and TRBJ1-4; D is unclear. Trimming removed 4 bases at V and 4 bases at J, with 10 bases between. Germline CDR1 and CDR2: LNHNV and YYDKDF (reference sequence). CDR3 length: 14 amino acids. The CDR3 protein is CATSIDLVNEKLFF. DNA for the CDR3: TGTGCCACCAGCATCGACCTCGTTAATGAAAAACTGTTTTTT.

This clonotype was counted only a few times. This chain uses TRBV2 with TRBJ2-2, with 7 bases lining up with TRBD2. The CDR3 extends over 15 amino acids. Germline V CDR1 and CDR2: SNHLY, FYNNEI. V trimming: 4 bases; J trimming: 3 bases; junction bases outside the gene matches: 5. CDR3 amino acids: CASSVGRGYTGELFF. The CDR3 region has the DNA TGTGCCAGCAGTGTCGGGCGGGGGTACACCGGGGAGCTGTTTTTT.

This clonotype was counted between two and nine times. The V and J genes are TRBV12-3 or TRBV12-4 and TRBJ1-2; no reliable D call. The length of the CDR3 is 11 residues. V lost 3 bases to trimming and J lost 7 bases, with 6 bases between them. CDR3 nucleotide sequence: TGTGCCAGCAGTTTCGCCACTGGCTACACCTTC. It yields the protein CASSFATGYTF.

This clonotype was observed a few times. The chain joins TRBV20-1 to TRBJ2-7; 10 bases map to TRBD2. Germline CDR1 and CDR2: DFQATT and SNEGSKA (reference sequence). The CDR3 is 15 amino acids. J gave up 4 bases and V 0 bases, and 6 bases lay outside the gene matches. The CDR3 is CSARDQSGGVYEQYF. The CDR3 DNA reads as TGCAGTGCTAGAGATCAGAGCGGGGGGGTATACGAGCAGTACTTC.

This clonotype was seen a handful of times. The chain links TRBV29-1 to TRBJ2-1; no reliable D call. The germline V gene encodes CDR1 SQVTM and CDR2 ANQGSEA. V was cut by 7 bases and J by 6 bases, with 7 bases left in between. This CDR3 region has 10 residues. CDR3 nucleotide sequence: TGCAGCGCCGCAATCAATGAGCAGTTCTTC. Translation gives CSAAINEQFF.

The chain recombines TRBV5-4 with TRBJ1-1; D not resolved. The V end was cut by 4 bases, the J end by 4 bases, with 11 bases between. From germline, CDR1 is SGHNT and CDR2 YYREEE (reference sequence). The CDR3 is 13 residues long. CDR3 protein: CASSPPRATEAFF. DNA for the CDR3: TGTGCCAGCAGCCCACCCCGTGCCACTGAAGCTTTCTTT.

The chain carries TRBV24-1 and TRBJ2-7; no reliable D call. CDR1 is KGHDR, CDR2 SFDVKD, per germline. This CDR3 has 11 amino acids. The germline V and J ends were trimmed by 3 bases and 4 bases, with 3 bases remaining between them. The CDR3: CATSDQYEQYF. The CDR3 bases are TGTGCCACCAGTGATCAGTACGAGCAGTACTTC.

The J gene is TRBJ2-1, the V gene TRBV7-3; a weak D match, TRBD1 (5 bases). Germline V CDR1 and CDR2: SGHTA, FQGTGA. The V end lost 2 bases, the J end lost 6 bases, and 8 bases lay between the germline ends. CDR3 length: 13 amino acids. CDR3 bases: TGTGCCAGCAGCTTATTAGGGGTCAATGAGCAGTTCTTC. Translation: CASSLLGVNEQFF.

The chain couples TRBV20-1 to TRBJ2-1; TRBD1 is a possible D gene (5 bases). The V end lost 8 bases, the J end lost 7 bases, and 15 bases lay between the germline ends. Germline V gene data show CDR1 as DFQATT and CDR2 as SNEGSKA (reference sequence). The CDR3 loop spans 12 amino acids. The CDR3 region has the DNA TGCAGTTCCGTCCGGGCAGGGAATGAGCAGTTCTTC. Protein sequence: CSSVRAGNEQFF.

This clonotype has a count of ten or more. The chain has TRBV25-1 and TRBJ1-1; no firm D call. The germline CDR1 and CDR2 sequences are MGHDK and SYGVNS. Trimming pared 3 bases from V and 3 bases from J, leaving 11 bases between. This CDR3 comprises 14 residues. The CDR3 DNA is TGTGCCAGCAGTGATATGAACGGGTACACTGAAGCTTTCTTT. It is translated as CASSDMNGYTEAFF. Using reference TRBV25-1 and TRBJ1-1 for the parts outside the CDR3, the full variable domain is EADIYQTPRYLVIGTGKKITLECSQTMGHDKMYWYQQDPGMELHLIHYSYGVNSTEKGDLSSESTVSRIRTEHFPLTLESARPSHTSQYLCASSDMNGYTEAFFGQGTRLTVV.

This clonotype has just a few counts. J is TRBJ2-1 and V is TRBV12-3 or TRBV12-4; D call uncertain. This CDR3 contains 16 residues. Trimming removed 3 bases at V and 2 bases at J, with 14 bases between. The CDR3 region has the DNA TGTGCCAGCAGTTTCAGACCCGAGCTCCCCTACAATGAGCAGTTCTTC. It specifies CASSFRPELPYNEQFF.

CDR3 residues: CASSDAPDLQWNTEAFF. The DNA for the CDR3 is TGTGCCAGCAGTGATGCGCCCGACCTCCAATGGAACACTGAAGCTTTCTTT. The V and J genes are TRBV2 and TRBJ1-1; D remains ambiguous. V lost 3 bases, J lost 1 base, and 18 bases lay in between. The V gene's germline CDR1 is SNHLY and CDR2 FYNNEI. The CDR3 contains 17 residues.

The gene calls are TRBV4-1 and TRBJ1-1; 9 nucleotides match TRBD1. This CDR3 comprises 15 residues. Germline trimming cut 3 bases from V and 5 bases from J; bases unmatched to any gene: 7. Germline CDR1 is MGHRA and CDR2 is YSYEKL. DNA for the CDR3: TGCGCCAGCAGCCAGGCCGGGACAGGGATGACTGAAGCTTTCTTT. It translates to CASSQAGTGMTEAFF.